This is a list of T cell receptor beta chains from one sample in a study of T-cell reconstitution after alpha-beta-depleted transplantation in children. TCRdb re-called the PCR reads through MiXCR, storing one row per CDR3 protein. The sample carries hundreds of thousands of distinct CDR3 sequences, 15% to 20% recorded once. Specimen: PBMCs, mostly from graft donor cells, collected 360 days after TCRalphabeta/CD19-depleted stem cell transplant. The receptors stem from a boy in the first two years of life who had a stem cell transplant for Wiskott-Aldrich syndrome, so the T cells may come from the graft donor. CDR3s include the opening cysteine and the closing phenylalanine or tryptophan. Each record gives: J gene, D gene, V gene, clone size, CDR3 length, CDR3 DNA, CDR3 protein. A D gene is named only where the DNA matches it firmly. The size entry is marked missing in some rows and otherwise reads once, few, many or a size class.

TRBJ2-5 TRBD1 TRBV29-1 - 13 TGCAGCGCCCTGACAGGGGGCGAGGAGACCCAGTACTTC CSALTGGEETQYF
TRBJ1-3 TRBD1 TRBV29-1 few 13 TGCAGCGTTGAGGACAGGGGGCGAAACACCATATATTTT CSVEDRGRNTIYF
TRBJ2-7 - TRBV7-9 - 12 TGTGCCAGCAGCCCGCTTGCTTGGGAGCAGTACTTC CASSPLAWEQYF
TRBJ2-1 - TRBV6-1 - 15 TGTGCCAGCAGGCCTTCTATTTCCTCCTACAATGAGCAGTTCTTC CASRPSISSYNEQFF
TRBJ2-2 - TRBV28 many 13 TGTGCCAGCAGTTTGTTCACCACCGGGGAGCTGTTTTTT CASSLFTTGELFF
TRBJ2-7 - TRBV20-1 - 12 TGCAGTGCTCAGGGGCGCCTCTACGAGCAGTACTTC CSAQGRLYEQYF
TRBJ2-2 - TRBV12-3/TRBV12-4 many 13 TGTGCCAGCAAAAAGTTGGATTCCGGGGAGCTGTTTTTT CASKKLDSGELFF
TRBJ2-7 - TRBV7-2 few 13 TGTGCCAGCAGCTTAAAGTACTCCTACGAGCAGTACTTC CASSLKYSYEQYF
TRBJ2-3 - TRBV7-9 few 13 TGTGCCAGCAGCCAAGGGGGGAGCGGTACGCAGTATTTT CASSQGGSGTQYF
TRBJ2-1 - TRBV7-8 - 15 TGTGCCAGCAGCCGAACGGGGGGCTTTTACAATGAGCAGTTCTTC CASSRTGGFYNEQFF
TRBJ2-3 - TRBV18 many 14 TGTGCCAGCTCACCATGGGTAAAATCAGATACGCAGTATTTT CASSPWVKSDTQYF
TRBJ2-7 TRBD1 TRBV27 few 15 TGTGCCAGCAGATCCTCCGGGACAGGGGACTACGAGCAGTACTTC CASRSSGTGDYEQYF
TRBJ2-2 - TRBV18 - 15 TGTGCCAGCTCACCATCCGTGAGCCCTACCGGGGAGCTGTTTTTT CASSPSVSPTGELFF
TRBJ2-5 TRBD2 TRBV7-9 few 14 TGTGCCAGCAGCCGAGCGGGACGGAAAGAGACCCAGTACTTC CASSRAGRKETQYF
TRBJ2-3 TRBD2 TRBV20-1 - 19 TGCAGTGCTAGGGTCCCCGGGACTAGCGGACGCCCTAGCACAGATACGCAGTATTTT CSARVPGTSGRPSTDTQYF
TRBJ2-6 - TRBV5-1 many 17 TGCGCCAGCAGCATTAGTCCCCAGGGAACTGGGGCCAACGTCCTGACTTTC CASSISPQGTGANVLTF
TRBJ1-1 TRBD1 TRBV29-1 - 12 TGCAGCGTTGAGACAGGGCCCTCGGGAGCTTTCTTT CSVETGPSGAFF
TRBJ1-2 - TRBV29-1 - 13 TGCAGCGTTGCTTTCGGGACCAGGAATGGCTACACCTTC CSVAFGTRNGYTF
TRBJ2-5 - TRBV20-1 - 12 TGCAGTGCTAGAGAAGGAGTGGGGACCCAGTACTTC CSAREGVGTQYF
TRBJ2-5 TRBD2 TRBV12-3/TRBV12-4 few 17 TGTGCCAGCAGTTTAATATCCGGGAGGGTGGACGGAGAGACCCAGTACTTC CASSLISGRVDGETQYF
TRBJ1-5 TRBD1 TRBV12-3/TRBV12-4 - 19 TGTGCCAGCAGCCGGTCTGGGACAGTTCAAAGGATGGGCAATCAGCCCCAGCATTTT CASSRSGTVQRMGNQPQHF
TRBJ2-3 TRBD2 TRBV4-1 few 17 TGCGCCAGCAGCCTCAGGGGCCTAGCGGGGGCGCCTCCTACGCAGTATTTT CASSLRGLAGAPPTQYF
TRBJ2-1 TRBD2 TRBV12-3/TRBV12-4 - 16 TGTGCCAGCAGTTTATCCCTAGCGGCTTGGGTGAGGGAGCAGTTCTTC CASSLSLAAWVREQFF
TRBJ2-7 - TRBV21-1 few 18 TGTGCCAGCACCACGTGGGGGGGTAGCGGGAGCCCAACCTACGAGCAGTACTTC CASTTWGGSGSPTYEQYF
TRBJ2-1 TRBD1 TRBV19 many 14 TGTGCCAGTAGTTCGGGACAGTCCTACAATGAGCAGTTCTTC CASSSGQSYNEQFF
TRBJ2-7 - TRBV5-1 - 12 TGCGCCAGCAGCTTTGTTGGAGAGGGGGAGTACTTC CASSFVGEGEYF
TRBJ2-7 - TRBV27 - 15 TGTGCCAGCAGTTACCTACGCAGGGAAAGGGACGAGCAGTACTTC CASSYLRRERDEQYF
TRBJ2-5 - TRBV3-1 - 13 TGTGCCAGCAGCCGGTACGGGGGAGAGACCCAGTACTTC CASSRYGGETQYF